These 23 T cell receptor beta chains originate from one sample sequenced in a study of blood T cell repertoires in COVID-19. Sequencing was performed with immunoSEQ multiplex PCR; in TCRdb, only in-frame clones are kept and a portion is missing. This table has about 190,000 clones, approximately 80% appearing once. Sequences were obtained from peripheral blood. The receptor set was obtained from a woman aged 50 to 60 with acute or convalescent COVID-19.

The gene calls are TRBV12-3 or TRBV12-4 and TRBJ1-1, with D possibly TRBD1 on 5 matching bases. V was cut by 6 bases and J by 1 base, with 9 bases left in between. This CDR3 has 13 residues. CDR3 bases: TGTGCCAGCAGCGACAGCCGGAACACTGAAGCTTTCTTT. Translated, it gives CASSDSRNTEAFF.

As concerns this clone: Being one base from a much bigger clone, this may be a read error. The chain is built from TRBV2 and TRBJ1-3; tentative D call: TRBD1 (6 bases). CDR1 is SNHLY, CDR2 FYNNEI, per germline. The CDR3 runs 13 residues. V was cut by 4 bases and J by 2 bases, with 6 bases left in between. The DNA for the CDR3 is TGTGCCAGCAGTGGGACAGCTGGAAACACCATATATTTT. Its protein is CASSGTAGNTIYF.

The chain is built from TRBV2 and TRBJ2-4, with 7 positions matching TRBD1. Germline assignment: CDR1 SNHLY and CDR2 FYNNEI. The J segment lost 11 bases and the V segment lost 5 bases, leaving 18 bases of the junction unmatched. This CDR3 region has 16 residues. CDR3 protein: CASSPDSTGADGFQYF. The CDR3 DNA sequence: TGTGCCAGCAGTCCAGACAGTACAGGGGCCGATGGGTTTCAGTACTTC. The full variable domain, in which reference TRBV2 and TRBJ2-4 provide the parts outside the CDR3, is EPEVTQTPSHQVTQMGQEVILRCVPISNHLYFYWYRQILGQKVEFLVSFYNNEISEKSEIFDDQFSVERPDGSNFTLKIRSTKLEDSAMYFCASSPDSTGADGFQYFGAGTRLSVL.

This rearrangement joins TRBV28 to TRBJ1-4, with D uncertain. The CDR3 has 14 residues. Per the germline V gene, CDR1 is MDHEN and CDR2 is SYDVKM. V shed 4 bases and J shed 10 bases, with 16 bases lying between them. This chain's CDR3 is CASSSTGDGGKLFF. CDR3 DNA: TGTGCCAGCAGTTCAACCGGCGATGGCGGAAAACTGTTTTTT.

This chain uses TRBV2 with TRBJ2-7; 7 positions agree with TRBD1. The germline gives CDR1 SNHLY, CDR2 FYNNEI. Unmatched junction bases numbered 11, after V lost 6 bases and J lost 3 bases. The CDR3 runs to 15 residues. CDR3: CASSGRQGGSYEQYF. The CDR3 DNA follows: TGTGCCAGCAGCGGCCGACAGGGTGGAAGCTACGAGCAGTACTTC.

This clone occurred a few times. The sample carries other DNA sequences with the same CDR3. The chain has TRBV7-9 and TRBJ2-7; 8 bases match TRBD1. Germline values: CDR1 SEHNR, CDR2 FQNEAQ (reference sequence). The CDR3 sequence is 12 residues long. V lost 3 bases, J lost 7 bases, and 2 bases stayed unmatched. The CDR3, as DNA: TGTGCCAGCAGCTTGACAGGGGTAGAGCAGTACTTC. Its protein product is CASSLTGVEQYF. Filled out from reference TRBV7-9 and TRBJ2-7, the complete variable domain reads DTGVSQNPRHKITKRGQNVTFRCDPISEHNRLYWYRQTLGQGPEFLTYFQNEAQLEKSRLLSDRFSAERPKGSFSTLEIQRTEQGDSAMYLCASSLTGVEQYFGPGTRLTVT.

This clone has only one observation. The rearrangement joins TRBV9 to TRBJ2-1; 8 nucleotides line up with TRBD2. Germline V CDR1 and CDR2: SGDLS, YYNGEE. This CDR3 is built from 15 residues. Unmatched junction bases numbered 7, after V lost 0 bases and J lost 8 bases. The CDR3 sequence is CASSVDDGRVDEQFF. For the CDR3, the DNA is TGTGCCAGCAGCGTAGACGACGGGAGGGTGGATGAGCAGTTCTTC.

The chain carries TRBV2 and TRBJ1-4, with 7 bases that match TRBD1. The CDR3 runs 16 residues. The ends lost 0 bases at V and 3 bases at J; junction bases unmatched: 4. The germline gives CDR1 SNHLY, CDR2 FYNNEI. DNA for the CDR3: TGTGCCAGCAGTGAAGCGCAAGGGACAGCTAATGAAAAACTGTTTTTT. The encoded protein is CASSEAQGTANEKLFF.

The rearrangement uses TRBV5-4 and TRBJ2-7; D might be TRBD2 (6 bases). Germline V CDR1 and CDR2: SGHNT, YYREEE (reference sequence). Trimming removed 0 bases at V and 2 bases at J, with 12 bases between. The CDR3 spans 15 residues. CDR3 sequence: CASSLAGREAYEQYF. CDR3 bases: TGTGCCAGCAGCTTGGCGGGCAGGGAGGCCTACGAGCAGTACTTC.

The table lists this clone with a few counts. The chain recombines TRBV19 with TRBJ1-1, with 7 bases fitting TRBD1. Germline V gene sequence: CDR1 LNHDA, CDR2 SQIVND (reference sequence). Trimming cost V 7 bases and J 0 bases; bases outside gene matches: 5. The CDR3 covers 14 residues. CDR3 protein: CASTKTGMNTEAFF. DNA for the CDR3: TGTGCCAGTACTAAGACAGGGATGAACACTGAAGCTTTCTTT. Full variable domain (remainder filled in from reference TRBV19 and TRBJ1-1): DGGITQSPKYLFRKEGQNVTLSCEQNLNHDAMYWYRQDPGQGLRLIYYSQIVNDFQKGDIAEGYSVSREKKESFPLTVTSAQKNPTAFYLCASTKTGMNTEAFFGQGTRLTVV.

The chain joins TRBV2 to TRBJ1-1; D may be TRBD1 (5 bases). This CDR3 is built from 14 residues. V lost 6 bases and J lost 4, with 15 bases in between. Germline CDR1 SNHLY, CDR2 FYNNEI. This CDR3 reads CASRSESGGTEAFF. CDR3 nucleotides: TGTGCCAGCAGGTCCGAGTCGGGGGGCACTGAAGCTTTCTTT.

A single count supports this clone. The V gene is TRBV5-5, the J gene TRBJ1-2, with D tentatively TRBD1 (5 bases). Germline CDR1 and CDR2: SGHKS and YYEKEE (reference sequence). The CDR3 is 15 amino acids. The germline V and J ends were trimmed by 1 base and 5 bases, with 15 bases remaining between them. The CDR3, as DNA: TGTGCCAGCAGCTTGACGTCGACAGACCAATATGGCTACACCTTC. Translating it yields CASSLTSTDQYGYTF.

The chain recombines TRBV4-2 with TRBJ2-7; 9 bases agree with TRBD1. V was clipped by 4 bases and J by 4 bases; unmatched bases: 11. Germline CDR1 reads LGHNA; CDR2 reads YNFKEQ. There are 16 residues in the CDR3. The CDR3 coding sequence is TGTGCCAGCAGCCTCCAGGACAGGGGACCAGAGTACGAGCAGTACTTC. This codes for CASSLQDRGPEYEQYF.

The chain uses TRBV27 and TRBJ2-7, with TRBD1 matching over 7 bases. The CDR3 contains 12 residues. The germline V gene encodes CDR1 MNHEY and CDR2 SMNVEV (reference sequence). The trim removed 6 bases at V and 2 bases at J, leaving 1 base unmatched. The CDR3 spells CASRGGPYEQYF. CDR3 DNA: TGTGCCAGCAGAGGGGGCCCCTACGAGCAGTACTTC.

This chain links TRBV18 with TRBJ2-2; maybe TRBD2 (6 bases). Germline V CDR1 and CDR2: KGHSH, LQKENI. The CDR3 loop spans 16 amino acids. Trimming removed 2 bases at V and 4 bases at J, with 14 bases between. This CDR3 reads CASSPNLGLTTGELFF. Here the CDR3 DNA reads TGTGCCAGCTCACCAAACTTGGGACTGACCACCGGGGAGCTGTTTTTT. The full variable domain, completed using reference TRBV18 and TRBJ2-2, is NAGVMQNPRHLVRRRGQEARLRCSPMKGHSHVYWYRQLPEEGLKFMVYLQKENIIDESGMPKERFSAEFPKEGPSILRIQQVVRGDSAAYFCASSPNLGLTTGELFFGEGSRLTVL.

This sequence joins TRBV19 and TRBJ1-1, with 8 positions matching TRBD1. The V gene's germline CDR1 is LNHDA and CDR2 SQIVND (reference sequence). The length of the CDR3 is 14 residues. With 5 bases clipped from V and 1 base from J, the junction kept 3 bases outside the gene matches. CDR3 residues: CASSVDRGNTEAFF. The CDR3, as DNA: TGTGCCAGTAGTGTCGACAGGGGGAACACTGAAGCTTTCTTT.

The chain joins TRBV7-2 to TRBJ2-3; D is perhaps TRBD2 (5 bases). The CDR3 spans 15 residues. V lost 5 bases, J lost 1 base, and 13 bases lay in between. Germline assignment: CDR1 SGHTA and CDR2 FQGNSA. CDR3 loop: CASSQGRSGTDTQYF. The CDR3 region has the DNA TGTGCCAGCAGCCAAGGGAGATCTGGCACAGATACGCAGTATTTT.

The chain has TRBV19 and TRBJ1-6, with D uncertain. With 3 bases removed from V and 4 bases from J, the gap between germline ends came to 13 bases. Per the germline V gene, CDR1 is LNHDA and CDR2 is SQIVND (reference sequence). The CDR3 length is 16 residues. CDR3 in amino acids: CASSIEGSAYNSPLHF. CDR3 sequence (DNA): TGTGCCAGTAGTATTGAGGGTTCGGCTTATAATTCACCCCTCCACTTT.

In its sample, this clone was seen once. This chain links TRBV5-1 with TRBJ2-2, with 8 bases lining up with TRBD1. The CDR3 is made up of 15 amino acids. V shed 2 bases and J 7 bases; nucleotides not matched to a gene: 7. The germline CDR1 and CDR2 sequences are SGHRS and YFSETQ. CDR3 sequence (DNA): TGCGCCAGCAGCTTCGCGACAGGGGTTGGCGGGGAGCTGTTTTTT. Residues: CASSFATGVGGELFF.

A note on this clone: Compared with germline, one end of the junction differs, possibly owing to a read error. The chain employs TRBV27 and TRBJ2-7, with 8 bases that match TRBD1. CDR1 MNHEY and CDR2 SMNVEV come from the germline V gene (reference sequence). This CDR3 has 15 residues. This CDR3 is CASSILGQGTLRYHF. Written as DNA, the CDR3 is TGTGCCAGCAGTATACTTGGACAGGGAACTCTACGTTACCACTTC.

The chain links TRBV5-5 to TRBJ1-6, with D perhaps matching TRBD1 (5 bases). V lost 7 bases, J lost 4 bases, and 18 bases lay in between. The CDR3 runs 16 residues. CDR1 is SGHKS and CDR2 is YYEKEE in the germline V gene (reference sequence). This chain's CDR3 is CASRRAQDYYNSPLHF. In DNA form, the CDR3 reads TGTGCCAGCCGCAGGGCACAGGACTATTATAATTCACCCCTCCACTTT.

This chain joins TRBV3-1 (or the pseudogene TRBV3-2) and TRBJ2-1; no reliable D call. The germline CDR1 and CDR2 sequences are LGHDT and YNNKEL (reference sequence). The CDR3 is 12 residues long. V was shortened by 3 bases and J by 11 bases, with 11 bases between the two germline ends. CDR3: CASSQTTTQQFF. Written as DNA, the CDR3 is TGTGCCAGCAGCCAGACGACAACCCAGCAGTTCTTC.

CDR3 sequence: CASSSDPEGGSYEQYF. The CDR3 coding sequence is TGTGCCAGCAGCTCCGACCCCGAAGGGGGCTCCTACGAGCAGTACTTC. V usage is TRBV5-6 and J usage is TRBJ2-7; tentative D call: TRBD1 (6 bases). This CDR3 contains 16 residues. The germline V and J ends were trimmed by 3 bases and 0 bases, with 16 bases remaining between them. From germline, CDR1 is SGHDT and CDR2 YYEEEE.